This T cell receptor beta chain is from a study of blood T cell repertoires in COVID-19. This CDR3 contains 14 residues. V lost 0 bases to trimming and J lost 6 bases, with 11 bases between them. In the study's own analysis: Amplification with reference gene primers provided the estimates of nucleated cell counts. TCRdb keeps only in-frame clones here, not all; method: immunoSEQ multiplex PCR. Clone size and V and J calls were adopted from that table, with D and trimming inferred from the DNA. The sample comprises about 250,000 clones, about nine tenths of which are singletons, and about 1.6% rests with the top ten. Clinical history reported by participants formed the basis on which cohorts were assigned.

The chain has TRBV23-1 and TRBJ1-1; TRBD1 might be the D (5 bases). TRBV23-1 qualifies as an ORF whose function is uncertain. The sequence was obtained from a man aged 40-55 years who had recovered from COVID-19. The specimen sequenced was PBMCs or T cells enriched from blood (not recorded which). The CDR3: CASSQSPGDPEAFF. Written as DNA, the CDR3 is TGCGCCAGCAGTCAATCCCCGGGGGATCCTGAAGCTTTCTTT.